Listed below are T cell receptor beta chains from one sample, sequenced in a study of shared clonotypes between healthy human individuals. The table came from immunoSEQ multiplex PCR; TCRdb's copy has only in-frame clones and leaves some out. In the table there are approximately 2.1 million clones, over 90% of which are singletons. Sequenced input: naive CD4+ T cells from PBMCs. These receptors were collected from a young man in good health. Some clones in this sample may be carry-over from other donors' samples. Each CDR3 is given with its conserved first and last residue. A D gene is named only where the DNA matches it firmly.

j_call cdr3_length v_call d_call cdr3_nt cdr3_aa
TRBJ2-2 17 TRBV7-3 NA TGTGCCAGCAGCTTAATGGCCCCGCCCCCGAACACCGGGGAGCTGTTTTTT CASSLMAPPPNTGELFF
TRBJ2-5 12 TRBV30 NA TGTGCCTGGAGTCCCAAGGAAGAGACCCAGTACTTC CAWSPKEETQYF
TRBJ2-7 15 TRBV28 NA TGTGCCAGCAGTTTGGGGGCTAGCTCATCCTACGAGCAGTACTTC CASSLGASSSYEQYF
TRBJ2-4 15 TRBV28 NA TGTGCCAGCAGTGGAGGGGGCCTAGCCAAAAACATTCAGTACTTC CASSGGGLAKNIQYF
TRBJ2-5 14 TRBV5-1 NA TGCGCCAGCAGCTTGTTCACAGGACAAGAGACCCAGTACTTC CASSLFTGQETQYF
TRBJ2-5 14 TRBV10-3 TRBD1 TGTGCCATCAGTAAACAGGGGGGCCAAGAGACCCAGTACTTC CAISKQGGQETQYF
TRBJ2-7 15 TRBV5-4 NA TGTGCCAGCAGCCCTCTCGGGGGGGACAGCCACGAGCAGTACTTC CASSPLGGDSHEQYF
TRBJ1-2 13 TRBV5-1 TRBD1 TGCGCCAGCAGCTTGCGGTTAGGGGGCGGCTACACCTTC CASSLRLGGGYTF
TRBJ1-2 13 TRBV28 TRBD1 TGTGCCAGCAGTCAGACAGGGAGATATGGCTACACCTTC CASSQTGRYGYTF
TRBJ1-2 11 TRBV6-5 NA TGTGCCAGCAGTTACCTAGGTCTATACACCTTC CASSYLGLYTF
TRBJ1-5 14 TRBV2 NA TGTGCCAGCAGTGTAGCCGTAAGGAATCAGCCCCAGCATTTT CASSVAVRNQPQHF
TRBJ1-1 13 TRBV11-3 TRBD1 TGTGCCAGCAGCCAACAGGGGGGCACTGAAGCTTTCTTT CASSQQGGTEAFF
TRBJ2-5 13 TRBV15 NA TGTGCCACCAGCAAGACTGAGGGAGAGACCCAGTACTTC CATSKTEGETQYF
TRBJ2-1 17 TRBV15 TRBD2 TGTGCCACCAGCAGACTATCCTTTGCGGGAGGCAACAATGAGCAGTTCTTC CATSRLSFAGGNNEQFF
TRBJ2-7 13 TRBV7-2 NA TGTGCCAGCAGCTTACGGGAAACCTACGAGCAGTACTTC CASSLRETYEQYF
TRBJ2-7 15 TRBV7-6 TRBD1 TGTGCCAGCAGCTTAGCGGGGACAGGGGGTTACGAGCAGTACTTC CASSLAGTGGYEQYF
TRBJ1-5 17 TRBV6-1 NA TGTGCCAGCAGTGAGGGTTTCCAGCTTTATAGCAATCAGCCCCAGCATTTT CASSEGFQLYSNQPQHF
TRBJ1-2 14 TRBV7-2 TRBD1 TGTGCCAGCAGCGCAGACAGGGGGAGAAACCTTCAAGCCTTC CASSADRGRNLQAF